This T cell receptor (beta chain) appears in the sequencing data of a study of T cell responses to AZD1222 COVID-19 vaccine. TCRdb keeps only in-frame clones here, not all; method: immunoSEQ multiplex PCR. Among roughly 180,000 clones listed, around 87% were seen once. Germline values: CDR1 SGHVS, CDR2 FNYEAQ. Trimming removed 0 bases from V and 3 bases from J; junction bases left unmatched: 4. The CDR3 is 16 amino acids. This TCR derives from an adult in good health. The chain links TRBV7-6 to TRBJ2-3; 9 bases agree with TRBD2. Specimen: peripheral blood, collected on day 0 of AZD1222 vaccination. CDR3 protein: CASSLALAGSTDTQYF. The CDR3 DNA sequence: TGTGCCAGCAGCTTAGCGCTAGCGGGGTCGACAGATACGCAGTATTTT.